One sample yielded the 10 T cell receptor beta chains listed below, sequenced in a study of PD-1 blockade in classical Hodgkin lymphoma. Sequencing used immunoSEQ multiplex PCR; TCRdb keeps in-frame clones, though not all of them. The sample has roughly 56,000 clones, nearly 90% seen once. Time point meaning: cycle 4 day 1 (C4D1), after 5 to 7 weeks of nivolumab. Each patient experienced a relapse that followed autologous stem cell transplantation, and brentuximab vedotin exposure varied. This material consisted of peripheral blood mononuclear cells (PBMCs), taken before the fourth cycle of nivolumab. The receptors derive from a human donor with classical Hodgkin lymphoma.

This chain joins TRBV30 and TRBJ2-7, with D uncertain. CDR3 size: 15 residues. V dropped 4 bases and J dropped 2 bases, with 18 bases sitting between them. Germline CDR1 GTSNPN, CDR2 SVGIG (reference sequence). The CDR3 spells CAWTKDEDVPYEQYF. Written as DNA, the CDR3 is TGTGCCTGGACCAAGGACGAGGACGTGCCCTACGAGCAGTACTTC.

J is TRBJ2-5 and V is TRBV5-1, with a possible D match to TRBD1 (6 bases). CDR3 size: 15 residues. Trimming shortened V by 3 bases and J by 0 bases, and 12 bases separated the two germline ends. CDR1 and CDR2 (germline): SGHRS, YFSETQ. DNA for the CDR3: TGCGCCAGCAGCTACGGACAGCCCCACCAAGAGACCCAGTACTTC. Amino acids: CASSYGQPHQETQYF. Full variable domain (remainder filled in from reference TRBV5-1 and TRBJ2-5): KAGVTQTPRYLIKTRGQQVTLSCSPISGHRSVSWYQQTPGQGLQFLFEYFSETQRNKGNFPGRFSGRQFSNSRSEMNVSTLELGDSALYLCASSYGQPHQETQYFGPGTRLLVL.

The rearrangement uses TRBV5-6 and TRBJ1-5, with no clear D. The CDR3 length is 15 residues. Trimming stripped 3 bases from V and 4 bases from J, with 14 bases between. Germline V lookup: CDR1 SGHDT, CDR2 YYEEEE. This CDR3 is CASSSGVNRNQPQHF. The DNA for the CDR3 is TGTGCCAGCAGCTCTGGGGTAAATAGGAATCAGCCCCAGCATTTT.

The rearrangement uses TRBV2 and TRBJ1-5; 7 nucleotides match TRBD1. This CDR3 region has 16 residues. J was trimmed by 0 bases and V by 7 bases; bases with no gene match: 9. Germline loops: CDR1 SNHLY, CDR2 FYNNEI. The chain's CDR3 is CASTLGGGNSNQPQHF. As DNA, the CDR3 is TGTGCCAGCACCCTAGGGGGCGGGAATAGCAATCAGCCCCAGCATTTT.

The V and J genes are TRBV4-1 and TRBJ2-2, with D possibly TRBD1 on 6 matching bases. Trimming left V 5 bases short and J 4 bases short, with 11 bases between. This CDR3 is built from 14 residues. The germline V gene has CDR1 MGHRA and CDR2 YSYEKL. The CDR3 reads CASSIGTFTGELFF. The CDR3 region has the DNA TGCGCCAGCAGCATAGGGACATTCACCGGGGAGCTGTTTTTT.

This chain links TRBV5-4 with TRBJ2-7; the match to TRBD2 covers 8 bases. Trimming removed 1 base from V and 4 bases from J; junction bases left unmatched: 4. This CDR3 spans 14 amino acids. CDR1 is SGHNT, CDR2 YYREEE, per germline (reference sequence). In DNA, the CDR3 is TGTGCCAGCAGCTTGTCAGCGGGGGCTTACGAGCAGTACTTC. This codes for CASSLSAGAYEQYF.

The chain uses TRBV11-2 and TRBJ2-3, with TRBD2 matching over 9 bases. Germline CDR1 is SGHAT and CDR2 is FQNNGV. V gave up 4 bases and J gave up 3 bases; unmatched junction bases: 5. The CDR3 totals 15 residues. The CDR3 reads CASSSRLAETDTQYF. The CDR3 DNA reads TGTGCCAGCAGCTCACGACTAGCGGAAACAGATACGCAGTATTTT. Using reference TRBV11-2 and TRBJ2-3 for the parts outside the CDR3, the full variable domain is EAGVAQSPRYKIIEKRQSVAFWCNPISGHATLYWYQQILGQGPKLLIQFQNNGVVDDSQLPKDRFSAERLKGVDSTLKIQPAKLEDSAVYLCASSSRLAETDTQYFGPGTRLTVL.

This clone has just one count. The gene calls are TRBV7-9 and TRBJ2-2; no reliable D call. Germline CDR1 reads SEHNR; CDR2 reads FQNEAQ (reference sequence). The CDR3 extends over 15 amino acids. The V end was cut by 1 base, the J end by 2 bases, with 8 bases between. The CDR3 sequence: CASSLEGLNTGELFF. As DNA, the CDR3 is TGTGCCAGCAGCTTAGAAGGGCTAAACACCGGGGAGCTGTTTTTT.

The chain has TRBV5-1 and TRBJ1-4; 8 bases agree with TRBD1. J was trimmed by 5 bases and V by 4 bases; bases with no gene match: 7. Germline CDR1 and CDR2: SGHRS and YFSETQ. This CDR3 has 15 residues. DNA for the CDR3: TGCGCCAGCAGCGTTACAGGGGGGGCAAATGAAAAACTGTTTTTT. Translated, it gives CASSVTGGANEKLFF.

The V gene is TRBV5-1, the J gene TRBJ2-7; 13 bases agree with TRBD2. This CDR3 spans 15 amino acids. J gave up 7 bases and V 3 bases, and 7 bases lay outside the gene matches. CDR1 is SGHRS and CDR2 is YFSETQ in the germline V gene. This CDR3 reads CASSSEGLAGQEQYF. The CDR3 DNA reads TGCGCCAGCAGCTCGGAGGGACTAGCGGGGCAAGAGCAGTACTTC.